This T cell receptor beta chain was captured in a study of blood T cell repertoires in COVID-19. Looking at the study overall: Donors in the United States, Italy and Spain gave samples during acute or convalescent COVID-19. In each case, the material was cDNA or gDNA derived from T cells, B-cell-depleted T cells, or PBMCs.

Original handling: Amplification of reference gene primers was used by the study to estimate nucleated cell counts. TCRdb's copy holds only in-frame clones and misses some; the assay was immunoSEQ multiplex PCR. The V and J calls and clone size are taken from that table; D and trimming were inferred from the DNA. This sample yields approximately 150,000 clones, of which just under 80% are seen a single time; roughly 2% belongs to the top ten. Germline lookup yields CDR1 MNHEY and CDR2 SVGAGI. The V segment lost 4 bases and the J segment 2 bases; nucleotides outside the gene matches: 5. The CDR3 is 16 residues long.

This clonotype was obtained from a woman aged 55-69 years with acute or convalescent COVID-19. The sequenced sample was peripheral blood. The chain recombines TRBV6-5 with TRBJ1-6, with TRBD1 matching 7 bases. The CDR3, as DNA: TGTGCCAGCAGTTCAGACAGGGTTGCCTATAATTCACCCCTCCACTTT. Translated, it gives CASSSDRVAYNSPLHF.